The 30 T cell receptor beta chains in this list originate from one sample, sequenced in a study of blood T cell repertoires in COVID-19. Assay used: immunoSEQ multiplex PCR; TCRdb lists only in-frame clones, some missing. The table shows 150,000 to 200,000 clones, with over 75% occurring only once. The specimen was peripheral blood. The receptors were sampled from a man between 65 and 80 years old who had recovered from COVID-19.

The chain combines TRBV11-2 with TRBJ2-1, with 10 bases that match TRBD2. The germline V gene encodes CDR1 SGHAT and CDR2 FQNNGV. There are 17 residues in the CDR3. V lost 5 bases, J lost 9 bases, and 16 bases stayed unmatched. CDR3: CASSTGALAGVIGEQFF. DNA of the CDR3: TGTGCCAGCAGCACAGGGGCTCTAGCGGGAGTAATCGGTGAGCAGTTCTTC.

This chain's CDR3 is CASSPSNDEQFF. CDR3 bases: TGTGCCAGCAGCCCCTCTAACGATGAGCAGTTCTTC. The chain has TRBV3-1 (or the pseudogene TRBV3-2) and TRBJ2-1; D uncertain. Trimming stripped 4 bases from V and 8 bases from J, with 9 bases between. Germline CDR1 LGHDT, CDR2 YNNKEL (reference sequence). CDR3 length: 12 residues.

The V and J genes are TRBV15 and TRBJ2-1; weak D call: TRBD2 (5 bases). Germline CDR1 reads LNHNV; CDR2 reads YYDKDF (reference sequence). Trimming stripped 2 bases from V and 9 bases from J, with 17 bases between. This CDR3 has 15 residues. DNA for the CDR3: TGTGCCACCAGCAGACCTCAACTAGGATCTGTTGAGCAGTTCTTC. It is translated as CATSRPQLGSVEQFF.

J is TRBJ2-3 and V is TRBV10-1; tentative D call: TRBD2 (6 bases). Germline values: CDR1 WNHNN, CDR2 SYGVQD (reference sequence). This CDR3 has 19 amino acids. V was clipped by 10 bases and J by 2 bases, with 31 bases between them. In DNA form, the CDR3 reads TGCGCCACCCGCGCGGGGCAGGGCCCAACCTCTAACGACACAGATACGCAGTATTTT. Encoded protein: CATRAGQGPTSNDTDTQYF.

The chain employs TRBV28 and TRBJ2-7; maybe TRBD1 (6 bases). Deletions cut 5 bases from V and 7 bases from J, with 24 bases between. The CDR3 covers 16 residues. The V gene's germline CDR1 is MDHEN and CDR2 SYDVKM. CDR3 sequence (DNA): TGTGCCAGCAGTCCCCGGACAGCAACCGGGGAGAAGGAGCAGTACTTC. Its translation is CASSPRTATGEKEQYF.

This clone was recorded only once. The chain links TRBV19 to TRBJ2-3; the match to TRBD1 covers 9 bases. V shed 6 bases, J shed 6 bases, and the junction held 10 bases outside the gene matches. CDR1 and CDR2 from the germline V gene are LNHDA and SQIVND (reference sequence). This CDR3 has 15 amino acids. The DNA of the CDR3 is TGTGCCAGTAGCTCACCCGGGACAGGGTTTGATACGCAGTATTTT. This translates into CASSSPGTGFDTQYF.

The CDR3 nucleotides read TGCAGCGTTGGGCTGTCCTTCCACAATGAGCAGTTCTTC. It codes for CSVGLSFHNEQFF. V usage is TRBV29-1 and J usage is TRBJ2-1; D ambiguous. V lost 4 bases, J lost 5 bases, and 12 bases lay in between. The CDR3 loop spans 13 amino acids. Germline-derived CDR1 and CDR2 are SQVTM and ANQGSEA.

The chain uses TRBV19 and TRBJ1-5, with 9 bases that match TRBD1. The CDR3 totals 16 residues. Trimming cost V 2 bases and J 0 bases; bases outside gene matches: 2. Germline assignment: CDR1 LNHDA and CDR2 SQIVND (reference sequence). The CDR3 protein is CASSIPGQGSNQPQHF. In DNA, the CDR3 is TGTGCCAGTAGTATACCGGGACAGGGTAGCAATCAGCCCCAGCATTTT.

This clone appeared a few times. The chain couples TRBV19 to TRBJ1-5; 10 nucleotides match TRBD1. Germline CDR1 and CDR2: LNHDA and SQIVND (reference sequence). Trimming removed 4 bases from V and 4 bases from J; junction bases left unmatched: 4. This CDR3 has 15 residues. Written as DNA, the CDR3 is TGTGCCAGTAGTAGGGGACAGGGGATGAATCAGCCCCAGCATTTT. Its protein product is CASSRGQGMNQPQHF.

V and J are TRBV7-8 and TRBJ2-7; TRBD2 might be the D (6 bases). In germline, CDR1 is SGHVS, CDR2 FQNEAQ. Trimming took 5 bases from V and 0 from J, leaving 14 bases between them. CDR3 size: 15 residues. The CDR3 loop reads CASSPSGRGSYEQYF. Written as DNA, the CDR3 is TGTGCCAGCAGCCCTTCTGGGCGGGGCTCCTACGAGCAGTACTTC.

The rearrangement joins TRBV10-3 to TRBJ1-1, with unresolved D. Germline CDR1 and CDR2: ENHRY and SYGVKD. The CDR3 contains 13 residues. Trimming took 5 bases from V and 0 from J, leaving 7 bases between them. CDR3 DNA: TGTGCCATCAGTTTACAGATGAACACTGAAGCTTTCTTT. It codes for CAISLQMNTEAFF.

The chain recombines TRBV18 with TRBJ2-7; 7 bases match TRBD2. With V trimmed by 2 bases and J by 0 bases, 7 bases remained unmatched. Germline V gene sequence: CDR1 KGHSH, CDR2 LQKENI. This CDR3 is built from 16 residues. Here the CDR3 reads CASSPWLAESSYEQYF. CDR3 DNA sequence: TGTGCCAGCTCACCATGGCTAGCGGAAAGCTCCTACGAGCAGTACTTC.

The genes are TRBV6-7 and TRBJ1-5, with TRBD1 as a possible D gene (5 bases). TRBV6-7 is filed as an ORF, its function uncertain. The V end was cut by 6 bases, the J end by 0 bases, with 9 bases between. This CDR3 contains 14 residues. CDR3 nucleotides: TGTGCCAGCAGCACCGACAGTAGCAATCAGCCCCAGCATTTT. Translated, it gives CASSTDSSNQPQHF.

This CDR3 reads CASSGYRGWYQETQYF. CDR3 nucleotides: TGTGCCAGCAGTGGATACAGGGGTTGGTACCAAGAGACCCAGTACTTC. The chain recombines TRBV6-1 with TRBJ2-5; TRBD1 aligns across 7 bases. Germline V gene sequence: CDR1 MNHNS, CDR2 SASEGT. The J segment lost 0 bases and the V segment lost 4 bases, leaving 8 bases of the junction unmatched. The length of the CDR3 is 16 residues.

The chain recombines TRBV10-3 with TRBJ1-1; D may be TRBD1 (5 bases). There are 12 residues in the CDR3. Germline CDR1 is ENHRY and CDR2 is SYGVKD. Trimming pared 8 bases from V and 6 bases from J, leaving 13 bases between. The CDR3: CAIQGEGAEAFF. CDR3 nucleotides: TGTGCCATCCAAGGGGAAGGAGCTGAAGCTTTCTTT.

V and J are TRBV5-1 and TRBJ2-7, with 7 positions matching TRBD1. The CDR3 runs to 15 residues. V dropped 4 bases and J dropped 5; count of bases not matched to a gene: 12. CDR1 SGHRS and CDR2 YFSETQ come from the germline V gene. This chain's CDR3 is CASSGVGYRGDEQYF. The CDR3 coding sequence is TGCGCCAGCAGCGGGGTGGGGTACAGGGGTGACGAGCAGTACTTC. The variable domain in full, completed from reference TRBV5-1 and TRBJ2-7, reads KAGVTQTPRYLIKTRGQQVTLSCSPISGHRSVSWYQQTPGQGLQFLFEYFSETQRNKGNFPGRFSGRQFSNSRSEMNVSTLELGDSALYLCASSGVGYRGDEQYFGPGTRLTVT.

This rearrangement joins TRBV9 to TRBJ2-3; 8 nucleotides align to TRBD1. The V and J ends lost 1 base and 6 bases, in that order; junction bases with no gene match: 7. Germline CDR1 SGDLS, CDR2 YYNGEE. CDR3 size: 15 residues. The CDR3 nucleotides are TGTGCCAGCAGCGTATGGGAGAGGACAGGGGATACGCAGTATTTT. Its protein is CASSVWERTGDTQYF.

This sequence joins TRBV27 and TRBJ2-2; TRBD2 agrees at 13 bases. The germline V gene encodes CDR1 MNHEY and CDR2 SMNVEV (reference sequence). The CDR3 covers 17 residues. With V trimmed by 5 bases and J by 1 base, 4 bases remained unmatched. CDR3 in amino acids: CASSLLAGGGNTGELFF. CDR3 DNA: TGTGCCAGCAGTCTACTAGCGGGAGGGGGGAACACCGGGGAGCTGTTTTTT.

The chain has TRBV3-1 (or the pseudogene TRBV3-2) and TRBJ2-7; D gene ambiguous. CDR1 is LGHDT and CDR2 is YNNKEL in the germline V gene (reference sequence). CDR3 size: 12 residues. Trimming took off 1 base at V and 4 bases at J, with 5 bases between the two ends. CDR3 loop: CASSQAGYEQYF. In DNA, the CDR3 is TGTGCCAGCAGCCAAGCGGGTTACGAGCAGTACTTC.

The gene calls are TRBV6-4 and TRBJ2-1; the match to TRBD1 covers 7 bases. Per the germline V gene, CDR1 is MRHNA and CDR2 is SNTAGT. J lost 7 bases, V lost 6 bases, and 9 bases had no gene match. This CDR3 region has 14 residues. The CDR3 region is CASRRDRAGNEQFF. CDR3 DNA: TGTGCCAGCAGGAGAGACAGGGCTGGGAATGAGCAGTTCTTC.

This chain uses TRBV9 with TRBJ2-7, with D tentatively TRBD2 (5 bases). V was trimmed by 0 bases and J by 0 bases, leaving 13 bases between them. The CDR3 runs 16 residues. Looked up from germline, CDR1 is SGDLS and CDR2 is YYNGEE. The CDR3 DNA follows: TGTGCCAGCAGCGTAGGTTCGGCGGGCCCCTCCTACGAGCAGTACTTC. This gives the protein CASSVGSAGPSYEQYF.

This chain links TRBV27 with TRBJ2-3; 10 positions agree with TRBD2. The CDR3 contains 15 residues. Trimming took 6 bases from V and 6 from J; bases not matched to a gene: 9. CDR1 is MNHEY and CDR2 is SMNVEV in the germline V gene (reference sequence). The CDR3 spells CASRKLAGGTDTQYF. The CDR3 DNA reads TGTGCCAGCAGGAAGTTAGCGGGAGGTACGGATACGCAGTATTTT.

The J gene is TRBJ1-3, the V gene TRBV9, with D maybe TRBD1 (5 bases). This CDR3 comprises 16 residues. The germline V and J ends were trimmed by 4 bases and 0 bases, with 14 bases remaining between them. Germline CDR1 and CDR2: SGDLS and YYNGEE. CDR3 loop: CASSTRDGNSGNTIYF. CDR3 in DNA: TGTGCCAGCAGCACGCGGGACGGGAACTCTGGAAACACCATATATTTT.

The chain has TRBV2 and TRBJ2-7; D might be TRBD2 (6 bases). This CDR3 has 12 residues. CDR1 SNHLY and CDR2 FYNNEI come from the germline V gene. V lost 3 bases to trimming and J lost 3 bases, with 6 bases between them. CDR3 in amino acids: CASSERGYEQYF. The CDR3 nucleotides read TGTGCCAGCAGTGAGCGGGGCTACGAGCAGTACTTC.

V usage is TRBV6-4 and J usage is TRBJ2-1; TRBD2 agrees at 9 bases. The germline CDR1 and CDR2 sequences are MRHNA and SNTAGT. Losses at the gene ends were 6 bases for V and 2 bases for J; bases not matched to a gene: 8. This CDR3 contains 16 residues. The CDR3 region is CASSPYTSGPYNEQFF. Written as DNA, the CDR3 is TGTGCCAGCAGCCCCTATACTAGCGGGCCCTACAATGAGCAGTTCTTC.

The gene calls are TRBV27 and TRBJ2-2; TRBD2 might be the D (5 bases). This CDR3 region has 16 residues. V gave up 6 bases and J gave up 0 bases, with 14 bases separating them. The germline V gene encodes CDR1 MNHEY and CDR2 SMNVEV (reference sequence). CDR3 sequence (DNA): TGTGCCAGCAGGGACCTTGGACTCGCGAACACCGGGGAGCTGTTTTTT. Amino acids: CASRDLGLANTGELFF.

This chain joins TRBV7-2 and TRBJ2-7; D call uncertain. CDR1 and CDR2 from the germline V gene are SGHTA and FQGNSA. Trimming removed 1 base at V and 6 bases at J, with 10 bases between. The CDR3 runs 13 residues. This CDR3 is CASSLDGPVEQYF. The CDR3 nucleotides are TGTGCCAGCAGCTTAGATGGGCCTGTCGAGCAGTACTTC. Together with reference TRBV7-2 and TRBJ2-7, the CDR3 gives the full variable domain: GAGVSQSPSNKVTEKGKDVELRCDPISGHTALYWYRQSLGQGLEFLIYFQGNSAPDKSGLPSDRFSAERTGGSVSTLTIQRTQQEDSAVYLCASSLDGPVEQYFGPGTRLTVT.

This clone was counted once. The chain carries TRBV5-1 and TRBJ1-2, with 8 bases fitting TRBD1. CDR3 length equals 16 residues. J gave up 4 bases and V 3 bases, and 11 bases lay outside the gene matches. Germline CDR1 reads SGHRS; CDR2 reads YFSETQ. CDR3 amino acids: CASSSNQGATPYGYTF. As DNA, the CDR3 is TGCGCCAGCAGCTCGAACCAGGGGGCAACGCCCTATGGCTACACCTTC.

This clone was picked up one time. The V call is TRBV6-4, the J call TRBJ2-1; 7 bases match TRBD1. The germline V gene has CDR1 MRHNA and CDR2 SNTAGT. V trimming: 4 bases; J trimming: 7 bases; junction bases outside the gene matches: 7. The CDR3 is 14 residues long. The CDR3 nucleotides are TGTGCCAGCAGTGCAACAGGGGCGAGTAATGAGCAGTTCTTC. Amino acids: CASSATGASNEQFF.

V and J are TRBV6-6 and TRBJ2-1; 8 nucleotides match TRBD2. Germline V gene data show CDR1 as MNHNY and CDR2 as SVGAGI (reference sequence). The CDR3 runs to 15 residues. With 4 bases clipped from V and 6 bases from J, the junction kept 8 bases outside the gene matches. This chain's CDR3 is CASSSNGGVGNEQFF. In DNA form, the CDR3 reads TGTGCCAGCAGTTCCAACGGGGGGGTAGGCAATGAGCAGTTCTTC.